This T cell receptor beta chain was profiled in a study of OX40 agonist ivuxolimab in advanced cancers. This CDR3 has 16 amino acids. Germline V gene lookup returns CDR1 KGHSH and CDR2 LQKENI. Trimming took 2 bases from V and 5 from J; bases not matched to a gene: 9. The method was immunoSEQ multiplex PCR; TCRdb's version includes in-frame clones alone and lacks a portion of them. Of 150,000 to 190,000 clones detected, 90% to 95% appear once; the ten largest clones hold about 0.33%. Specimen: CD4+ or CD8+ T cells sorted from blood, collected in a trial of the OX40 agonist ivuxolimab. This receptor was identified in an adult with an advanced solid tumor such as melanoma, head and neck, liver or kidney cancer. The rearrangement links TRBV18 to TRBJ2-5, with 9 bases matching TRBD2. The CDR3 DNA reads TGTGCCAGCTCACCAACCCAGGCTAGCGGGACTGAGACCCAGTACTTC. It encodes CASSPTQASGTETQYF.